This passage covers 10 T cell receptor beta chains from one sample sequenced in a study of T cell repertoires in cytomegalovirus infection. TCRdb re-analysed the reads in MiXCR, keeping a single row per CDR3 protein. The sample has approximately 200,000 distinct CDR3 sequences, approximately 28% seen once. Source material: PBMCs. The origin of the receptors is a human donor in good health (CMV status not recorded). Some clones in this sample may be carry-over from other donors' samples.

The sample holds many counts of this clonotype. The rearrangement uses TRBV7-2 and TRBJ1-2; 8 bases are shared with TRBD1. CDR3 length equals 14 residues. In germline, CDR1 is SGHTA, CDR2 FQGNSA. V was clipped by 3 bases and J by 2 bases; unmatched bases: 2. The CDR3 nucleotides are TGTGCCAGCAGCTTTGACAGGGGAAACTATGGCTACACCTTC. It specifies CASSFDRGNYGYTF.

This clonotype was counted only a few times. The V call is TRBV29-1, the J call TRBJ1-2, with no clear D. The germline CDR1 and CDR2 sequences are SQVTM and ANQGSEA. The CDR3 has 13 residues. Trimming shortened V by 6 bases and J by 0 bases, and 11 bases separated the two germline ends. DNA for the CDR3: TGCAGCGTCACCGGACGGACTAACTATGGCTACACCTTC. It translates to CSVTGRTNYGYTF.

This clonotype has at least ten counts. V is TRBV23-1 and J is TRBJ1-5; TRBD1 is a possible D gene (6 bases). TRBV23-1 is assigned to the ORF class and has an uncertain function. The V gene lost 2 bases and the J gene lost 2 bases, with 16 bases spanning the gap. There are 17 residues in the CDR3. The CDR3 protein is CASSQLPGEEGNQPQHF. The CDR3 DNA follows: TGCGCCAGCAGTCAACTACCAGGGGAGGAGGGCAATCAGCCCCAGCATTTT.

This clonotype has only a few counts. The chain employs TRBV6-2 or TRBV6-3 and TRBJ1-1; D not resolved. Germline V CDR1 and CDR2: MNHEY, SVGEGT. The CDR3 contains 12 residues. Trimming cost V 0 bases and J 7 bases, with 6 bases left between them. The CDR3: CASSYSGFEAFF. In DNA, the CDR3 is TGTGCCAGCAGTTACTCCGGGTTTGAAGCTTTCTTT.

The chain is built from TRBV7-2 and TRBJ2-5; 7 bases are a match to TRBD1. CDR1 is SGHTA and CDR2 is FQGNSA in the germline V gene. This CDR3 has 14 residues. J lost 7 bases, V lost 2 bases, and 7 bases had no gene match. The CDR3 region has the DNA TGTGCCAGCAGCTTACAGGGGGACCTAGGGACCCAGTACTTC. Translated, it gives CASSLQGDLGTQYF.

There are many counts of this clonotype. The chain combines TRBV7-2 with TRBJ2-7, with 9 bases matching TRBD1. With 3 bases clipped from V and 4 bases from J, the junction kept 7 bases outside the gene matches. The germline CDR1 and CDR2 sequences are SGHTA and FQGNSA. The CDR3 totals 15 residues. Here the CDR3 reads CASSFHGTGLYEQYF. The CDR3, as DNA: TGTGCCAGCAGCTTCCACGGGACAGGGTTATACGAGCAGTACTTC.

V is TRBV6-5 and J is TRBJ2-7; tentatively, D is TRBD1 (5 bases). Germline V gene data show CDR1 as MNHEY and CDR2 as SVGAGI. Trimming removed 0 bases at V and 2 bases at J, with 11 bases between. CDR3 length: 15 residues. The DNA of the CDR3 is TGTGCCAGCAGTTACTCGCGCAGGGCCCCCTACGAGCAGTACTTC. This codes for CASSYSRRAPYEQYF.

The chain uses TRBV25-1 and TRBJ1-1; D is undetermined. Germline V lookup: CDR1 MGHDK, CDR2 SYGVNS. V shed 1 base and J shed 1 base, with 10 bases lying between them. There are 15 residues in the CDR3. In DNA, the CDR3 is TGTGCCAGCAGTGAATTGTTCCCACCGAACACTGAAGCTTTCTTT. Translating it yields CASSELFPPNTEAFF.

This clonotype was counted many times. V usage is TRBV7-2 and J usage is TRBJ1-2; TRBD1 might be the D (5 bases). Looked up from germline, CDR1 is SGHTA and CDR2 is FQGNSA. The CDR3 is made up of 14 amino acids. Trimming took off 5 bases at V and 2 bases at J, with 12 bases between the two ends. CDR3 sequence: CASSGGVENYGYTF. CDR3 DNA sequence: TGTGCCAGCAGCGGAGGGGTGGAAAACTATGGCTACACCTTC.

The chain uses TRBV6-5 and TRBJ1-1; D possibly corresponds to TRBD1 (5 bases). The CDR3 totals 13 residues. Trimming removed 2 bases from V and 9 bases from J, with 13 bases in between. Germline CDR1 MNHEY, CDR2 SVGAGI. CDR3 sequence reads: CASSYGTLAKAFF. The CDR3 DNA reads as TGTGCCAGCAGTTACGGGACGTTGGCCAAAGCTTTCTTT.